The 32 T cell receptor beta chains presented below share a single source sample, sequenced in a study of CD8+ T cells in alopecia areata. Alopecia areata patients had lesional scalp punch biopsies and peripheral blood taken from them. In each case, RNA was isolated and then reverse transcribed into cDNA as the sequencing template. Some clones are missing from TCRdb's copy, which holds only in-frame ones; the method was immunoSEQ multiplex PCR. This sample yields roughly 6,900 clones, of which less than 80% are seen a single time; roughly 21% belongs to the top ten. The sample was skin, taken at week 0. Source of these receptors: a human donor with alopecia areata.

This clone was seen a few times. CDR3 protein: CASSLGTVRNQPQHF. For the CDR3, the DNA is TGTGCCAGCAGCCTTGGGACAGTCCGCAATCAGCCCCAGCATTTT. The rearrangement joins TRBV7-2 to TRBJ1-5; 7 bases agree with TRBD1. CDR1 is SGHTA, CDR2 FQGNSA, per germline. J was trimmed by 2 bases and V by 5 bases; bases with no gene match: 6. This CDR3 region has 15 residues.

The chain links TRBV30 to TRBJ2-7; D may correspond to TRBD1 or TRBD2 (6 bases each). Germline V CDR1 and CDR2: GTSNPN, SVGIG (reference sequence). V lost 4 bases to trimming and J lost 3 bases, with 16 bases between them. The CDR3 is 14 amino acids. The CDR3 nucleotides read TGTGCCTGGAAAACCCCGGGGGCAGGCTACGAGCAGTACTTC. This gives the protein CAWKTPGAGYEQYF.

The rearrangement links TRBV4-2 to TRBJ2-3; D might be TRBD1 (6 bases). The CDR3 loop spans 15 amino acids. V was cut by 4 bases and J by 2 bases, with 13 bases left in between. Looked up from germline, CDR1 is LGHNA and CDR2 is YNFKEQ. CDR3 bases: TGTGCCAGCAGCCTACGGGACACCTTCACAGATACGCAGTATTTT. The encoded protein is CASSLRDTFTDTQYF.

The chain combines TRBV9 with TRBJ1-2, with D hard to call. V was cut by 0 bases and J by 8 bases, with 14 bases left in between. This CDR3 is built from 14 residues. Germline CDR1 and CDR2: SGDLS and YYNGEE. The CDR3 DNA reads TGTGCCAGCAGCGTAGTTGGAGGCCCTTACGGCTACACCTTC. It yields the protein CASSVVGGPYGYTF.

The rearrangement joins TRBV5-1 to TRBJ2-1, with 10 bases fitting TRBD1. V shed 2 bases, J shed 6 bases, and the junction held 5 bases outside the gene matches. This CDR3 has 15 amino acids. The germline CDR1 and CDR2 sequences are SGHRS and YFSETQ. In DNA form, the CDR3 reads TGCGCCAGCAGCTTTACCGGGACAGGGGCCAATGAGCAGTTCTTC. It yields the protein CASSFTGTGANEQFF.

The genes are TRBV4-2 and TRBJ1-2; 7 nucleotides line up with TRBD1. With 0 bases clipped from V and 4 bases from J, the junction kept 5 bases outside the gene matches. In germline, CDR1 is LGHNA, CDR2 YNFKEQ. CDR3 length: 15 amino acids. The CDR3 DNA is TGTGCCAGCAGCCAAGATCAACAGGGGACCTATGGCTACACCTTC. Protein: CASSQDQQGTYGYTF.

This clone occurred once. The V and J genes are TRBV5-6 and TRBJ2-7; no definite D call. The CDR3 is 15 residues long. Germline V gives CDR1 SGHDT, CDR2 YYEEEE. Between the trimmed V and J ends, which lost 0 bases and 4 bases, there was a span of 14 bases. CDR3 nucleotides: TGTGCCAGCAGCTTGGGTCAGAGAAGAGAATACGAGCAGTACTTC. Translating it yields CASSLGQRREYEQYF.

This CDR3 is CASSKVQAHEQYF. CDR3 DNA: TGTGCCAGCAGCAAAGTTCAGGCCCACGAGCAGTACTTC. The chain recombines TRBV21-1 with TRBJ2-7; TRBD1 was called by the table and not checked on the DNA. TRBV21-1 represents a pseudogene. The CDR3 has 13 residues.

The rearrangement links TRBV29-1 to TRBJ2-1; perhaps TRBD1 as D (5 bases). Germline V gene data show CDR1 as SQVTM and CDR2 as ANQGSEA. The CDR3 runs to 15 residues. Trimming pared 2 bases from V and 0 bases from J, leaving 11 bases between. The CDR3 sequence is CSVENIDSSYNEQFF. DNA for the CDR3: TGCAGCGTTGAAAATATTGACAGCTCCTACAATGAGCAGTTCTTC.

The V gene is TRBV9, the J gene TRBJ2-1; D is unclear. Between the trimmed V and J ends, which lost 0 bases and 6 bases, there was a span of 10 bases. The CDR3 consists of 14 residues. Germline V gene sequence: CDR1 SGDLS, CDR2 YYNGEE. The CDR3: CASSVGGEINEQFF. The CDR3 DNA reads as TGTGCCAGCAGCGTAGGAGGAGAGATCAATGAGCAGTTCTTC.

The chain carries TRBV11-2 and TRBJ2-1, with 14 bases fitting TRBD2. Germline CDR1 and CDR2: SGHAT and FQNNGV. V lost 5 bases to trimming and J lost 3 bases; unmatched junction nucleotides: 6. CDR3 length equals 17 residues. The CDR3, as DNA: TGTGCCAGCAGCCCCCGGACTAGCGGGGGGATCTACAATGAGCAGTTCTTC. This encodes CASSPRTSGGIYNEQFF.

This chain connects TRBV6-6 to TRBJ2-7; D remains unclear. Trimming removed 2 bases at V and 2 bases at J, with 13 bases between. This CDR3 spans 15 amino acids. From germline, CDR1 is MNHNY and CDR2 SVGAGI (reference sequence). CDR3 sequence: CASSYSSQEPYEQYF. The CDR3 bases are TGTGCCAGCAGTTACAGTAGTCAGGAACCCTACGAGCAGTACTTC.

In this sample, this clone turned up a few times. This sequence joins TRBV7-2 and TRBJ1-1, with a weak D call TRBD1 (5 bases). CDR3 length: 15 amino acids. Germline values: CDR1 SGHTA, CDR2 FQGNSA. Trimming removed 1 base at V and 1 base at J, with 10 bases between. The CDR3: CASSLVGGANTEAFF. CDR3 sequence (DNA): TGTGCCAGCAGCTTAGTTGGGGGAGCGAACACTGAAGCTTTCTTT.

This chain uses TRBV6-5 with TRBJ1-3, with D unresolved. V was cut by 7 bases and J by 0 bases, with 13 bases left in between. The CDR3 is made up of 15 amino acids. Germline V gene data show CDR1 as MNHEY and CDR2 as SVGAGI. The CDR3 nucleotides read TGTGCCAGCACCCCTCGTTTGGACTCTGGAAACACCATATATTTT. This gives the protein CASTPRLDSGNTIYF.

The chain combines TRBV10-3 with TRBJ2-4; D may be TRBD2 (6 bases). The V end was cut by 0 bases, the J end by 2 bases, with 8 bases between. Germline CDR1 and CDR2: ENHRY and SYGVKD. CDR3 length: 15 amino acids. The CDR3 coding sequence is TGTGCCATCAGTGAGTCAGGAGGGACCAAAAACATTCAGTACTTC. Translation: CAISESGGTKNIQYF.

This clone was seen just once. This sequence joins TRBV5-1 and TRBJ2-7; 7 positions match TRBD1. Germline CDR1 SGHRS, CDR2 YFSETQ. The CDR3 runs 14 residues. The trim removed 3 bases at V and 2 bases at J, leaving 5 bases unmatched. CDR3 region: CASSYFGQAYEQYF. The CDR3 region has the DNA TGCGCCAGCAGCTATTTCGGACAGGCCTACGAGCAGTACTTC. Together with reference TRBV5-1 and TRBJ2-7, the CDR3 gives the full variable domain: KAGVTQTPRYLIKTRGQQVTLSCSPISGHRSVSWYQQTPGQGLQFLFEYFSETQRNKGNFPGRFSGRQFSNSRSEMNVSTLELGDSALYLCASSYFGQAYEQYFGPGTRLTVT.

This sequence joins TRBV5-4 and TRBJ2-5, with D possibly TRBD2 on 6 matching bases. The germline V gene encodes CDR1 SGHNT and CDR2 YYREEE (reference sequence). The CDR3 length is 15 residues. The germline V and J ends were trimmed by 4 bases and 5 bases, with 18 bases remaining between them. Written as DNA, the CDR3 is TGTGCCAGCAGCCCTGGACCCAGGGCGGGGGAGACCCAGTACTTC. The encoded protein is CASSPGPRAGETQYF.

CDR3 residues: CASSLPLTGRTEAFF. CDR3 DNA sequence: TGTGCCAGCAGCTTACCCCTGACAGGACGGACTGAAGCTTTCTTT. The V call is TRBV7-2, the J call TRBJ1-1; weak D call: TRBD1 (6 bases). Trimming stripped 2 bases from V and 5 bases from J, with 15 bases between. CDR1 is SGHTA and CDR2 is FQGNSA in the germline V gene. This CDR3 is built from 15 residues.

This sequence joins TRBV2 and TRBJ2-5; D is ambiguous. Between the trimmed V and J ends, which lost 3 bases and 7 bases, there was a span of 12 bases. This CDR3 has 13 residues. CDR1 is SNHLY and CDR2 is FYNNEI in the germline V gene. The CDR3 DNA follows: TGTGCCAGCAGTGACGCCCCTGGGGTGACCCAGTACTTC. Its translation is CASSDAPGVTQYF.

V gene TRBV7-2 combines with J gene TRBJ2-7; tentatively, D is TRBD2 (6 bases). The length of the CDR3 is 16 residues. The germline gives CDR1 SGHTA, CDR2 FQGNSA. Trimming stripped 4 bases from V and 5 bases from J, with 21 bases between. The CDR3 DNA follows: TGTGCCAGCAGCTCGGAGGGAAGGGTTGAAGTCCACGAGCAGTACTTC. It is translated as CASSSEGRVEVHEQYF.

The gene calls are TRBV30 and TRBJ2-3; 13 bases line up with TRBD2. The V gene's germline CDR1 is GTSNPN and CDR2 SVGIG (reference sequence). The length of the CDR3 is 15 residues. Trimming took 2 bases from V and 9 from J; bases not matched to a gene: 8. CDR3 amino acids: CAWSPIGTSGVTQYF. In DNA, the CDR3 is TGTGCCTGGAGTCCTATCGGGACTAGCGGGGTGACGCAGTATTTT.

The chain couples TRBV13 to TRBJ1-6; D is uncertain. The CDR3 is made up of 12 amino acids. V was cut by 1 base and J by 7 bases, with 2 bases left in between. Germline lookup yields CDR1 PRHDT and CDR2 FYEKMQ (reference sequence). The chain's CDR3 is CASSLENSPLHF. Written as DNA, the CDR3 is TGTGCCAGCAGCTTAGAGAATTCACCCCTCCACTTT.

The chain joins TRBV18 to TRBJ1-3; no reliable D call. The V gene's germline CDR1 is KGHSH and CDR2 LQKENI. This CDR3 has 15 amino acids. V was shortened by 1 base and J by 0 bases, with 7 bases between the two germline ends. The CDR3, as DNA: TGTGCCAGCTCACCACAGGGCAGCTCTGGAAACACCATATATTTT. Amino acid sequence: CASSPQGSSGNTIYF.

This clone was detected a few times. The chain employs TRBV7-9 and TRBJ1-5; D gene unclear. CDR3 size: 13 residues. The germline gives CDR1 SEHNR, CDR2 FQNEAQ (reference sequence). The ends were cut back, 2 bases at V and 5 bases at J, with 7 bases in the middle. CDR3 protein: CASSLSPDQPQHF. CDR3 bases: TGTGCCAGCAGCTTAAGTCCTGATCAGCCCCAGCATTTT.

This clone was recorded once. This chain links TRBV7-9 with TRBJ1-3; maybe TRBD1 (5 bases). CDR3 size: 15 residues. CDR1 and CDR2 from the germline V gene are SEHNR and FQNEAQ (reference sequence). Trimming left V 2 bases short and J 4 bases short, with 12 bases between. The CDR3 protein is CASSLPSRAGNTIYF. The CDR3 DNA is TGTGCCAGCAGCTTACCCAGCAGGGCAGGAAACACCATATATTTT. Drawing the rest from reference TRBV7-9 and TRBJ1-3, the complete variable domain is DTGVSQNPRHKITKRGQNVTFRCDPISEHNRLYWYRQTLGQGPEFLTYFQNEAQLEKSRLLSDRFSAERPKGSFSTLEIQRTEQGDSAMYLCASSLPSRAGNTIYFGEGSWLTVV.

Worth noting for this clone: Just one base apart from a much larger clone, this may be a read error. This CDR3 is CASSQEDWTSYNEQFF. The CDR3 coding sequence is TGTGCCAGCAGCCAAGAGGACTGGACCTCCTACAATGAGCAGTTCTTC. This chain links TRBV4-2 with TRBJ2-1; tentatively, D is TRBD2 (5 bases). The germline V and J ends were trimmed by 0 bases and 0 bases, with 9 bases remaining between them. The CDR3 consists of 16 residues. Germline V gene lookup returns CDR1 LGHNA and CDR2 YNFKEQ.

As to this clone: The same CDR3 can be traced to other DNA sequences in this sample. The chain combines TRBV6-4 with TRBJ2-2; unclear D gene. Germline values: CDR1 MRHNA, CDR2 SNTAGT. The CDR3 contains 13 residues. The V end was cut by 3 bases, the J end by 0 bases, with 2 bases between. The CDR3 DNA is TGTGCCAGCAGTGAAGCGAACACCGGGGAGCTGTTTTTT. Translated, it gives CASSEANTGELFF.

This chain connects TRBV4-1 to TRBJ2-2; D is perhaps TRBD2 (5 bases). Germline V gene sequence: CDR1 MGHRA, CDR2 YSYEKL. The CDR3 is 15 residues long. Trimming took 0 bases from V and 4 from J, leaving 9 bases between them. The DNA of the CDR3 is TGCGCCAGCAGCCAAGAAGGACTCCTCACCGGGGAGCTGTTTTTT. Protein sequence: CASSQEGLLTGELFF.

This clone was found a few times. This chain uses TRBV10-3 with TRBJ2-1, with TRBD2 identical over 12 bases. The germline gives CDR1 ENHRY, CDR2 SYGVKD. The CDR3 loop spans 16 amino acids. V lost 3 bases to trimming and J lost 5 bases; unmatched junction nucleotides: 5. CDR3: CAISDGLAGGDNEQFF. CDR3 nucleotides: TGTGCCATCAGTGACGGGCTAGCGGGGGGGGACAATGAGCAGTTCTTC.

The rearrangement joins TRBV7-3 to TRBJ2-1; TRBD2 might be the D (5 bases). Germline V gene lookup returns CDR1 SGHTA and CDR2 FQGTGA. CDR3 length: 15 residues. V shed 2 bases and J shed 14 bases, with 22 bases lying between them. The CDR3 bases are TGTGCCAGCAGCTTAGTCCACCAGGCGGGCCAGACGGAGTTCTTC. The encoded protein is CASSLVHQAGQTEFF.

The chain combines TRBV10-3 with TRBJ1-4; D is perhaps TRBD1 (5 bases). Trimming cost V 4 bases and J 2 bases, with 14 bases left between them. CDR3 length equals 16 residues. Germline V lookup: CDR1 ENHRY, CDR2 SYGVKD. The CDR3 region has the DNA TGTGCCATCAGTGGACCGCGGGAGGGGACTAATGAAAAACTGTTTTTT. It specifies CAISGPREGTNEKLFF.

The V call is TRBV2, the J call TRBJ2-3; the D is unclear. Germline CDR1 and CDR2: SNHLY and FYNNEI. Trimming removed 8 bases from V and 2 bases from J, with 5 bases in between. The CDR3 has 11 amino acids. The CDR3 coding sequence is TGTGCCAGCGGTATCACAGATACGCAGTATTTT. Its protein is CASGITDTQYF.